Shown below are 15 T cell receptor beta chains from a single sample sequenced in a study of CD8 T cells in Susac syndrome (dated by TCRdb to between 2018 and 2020). Library construction relied on the immunoSEQ multiplex PCR assay. RNA was extracted using the RNeasy kit, and roughly 0.45 to 1 microgram was reverse transcribed with random hexamers. The public sequencing data were trimmed at Q25 with fastp and processed into clonotypes with MiXCR by TCRdb, which kept only in-frame beta chains. Identical CDR3 protein sequences are pooled into one entry, listed with their most common genes and DNA. In this sample the table shows approximately 150,000 distinct CDR3 sequences, roughly 92% of which occur a single time. The ten largest make up roughly 0.098% of the sample. Material: CD4+ T cells from PBMCs. The source is a human donor with multiple sclerosis.

The CDR3 is CASSFQANEAFF. DNA for the CDR3: TGTGCCAGCAGTTTCCAGGCAAATGAAGCTTTCTTT. The chain has TRBV2 and TRBJ1-1, with unresolved D. V was shortened by 5 bases and J by 7 bases, with 11 bases between the two germline ends. Germline CDR1 and CDR2: SNHLY and FYNNEI. The CDR3 extends over 12 amino acids. The full variable domain, completed using reference TRBV2 and TRBJ1-1, is EPEVTQTPSHQVTQMGQEVILRCVPISNHLYFYWYRQILGQKVEFLVSFYNNEISEKSEIFDDQFSVERPDGSNFTLKIRSTKLEDSAMYFCASSFQANEAFFGQGTRLTVV.

The chain links TRBV7-2 to TRBJ1-2; D may be TRBD1 (5 bases). The germline gives CDR1 SGHTA, CDR2 FQGNSA. Trimming removed 5 bases at V and 0 bases at J, with 13 bases between. CDR3 length: 15 amino acids. CDR3 region: CASSLRGGANYGYTF. The CDR3 coding sequence is TGTGCCAGCAGCCTACGCGGGGGAGCTAACTATGGCTACACCTTC. Based on the CDR3 plus reference TRBV7-2 and TRBJ1-2, the full variable domain is GAGVSQSPSNKVTEKGKDVELRCDPISGHTALYWYRQSLGQGLEFLIYFQGNSAPDKSGLPSDRFSAERTGGSVSTLTIQRTQQEDSAVYLCASSLRGGANYGYTFGSGTRLTVV.

The gene calls are TRBV7-8 and TRBJ2-7, with no clear D. CDR1 and CDR2 (germline): SGHVS, FQNEAQ. The V end was cut by 1 base, the J end by 2 bases, with 24 bases between. This CDR3 region has 19 residues. This chain's CDR3 is CASSLDVYGSIKAPYEQYF. CDR3 coding DNA: TGTGCCAGCAGCTTAGACGTGTATGGTAGCATAAAGGCCCCCTACGAGCAGTACTTC.

The rearrangement uses TRBV12-5 and TRBJ1-2; D may be TRBD1 (6 bases). The germline V gene encodes CDR1 LGHNT and CDR2 FRNRAP. This CDR3 region has 13 residues. Trimming took 2 bases from V and 6 from J, leaving 10 bases between them. CDR3 region: CASGLMGGHGYTF. DNA of the CDR3: TGTGCTAGTGGTTTGATGGGGGGCCATGGCTACACCTTC. The full variable domain, completed using reference TRBV12-5 and TRBJ1-2, is DARVTQTPRHKVTEMGQEVTMRCQPILGHNTVFWYRQTMMQGLELLAYFRNRAPLDDSGMPKDRFSAEMPDATLATLKIQPSEPRDSAVYFCASGLMGGHGYTFGSGTRLTVV.

The V call is TRBV28, the J call TRBJ2-1, with 9 nucleotides matching TRBD1. The germline CDR1 and CDR2 sequences are MDHEN and SYDVKM. The junction had 11 bases not matched to a gene; V was cut back by 6 bases and J by 8 bases. The CDR3 is 15 residues long. The CDR3 DNA sequence: TGTGCCAGCAGCACCCCCGGGACAGGGAGCCATGAGCAGTTCTTC. Translated: CASSTPGTGSHEQFF.

This clonotype has just one count. J is TRBJ2-2 and V is TRBV11-2; 10 positions agree with TRBD1. The germline V gene has CDR1 SGHAT and CDR2 FQNNGV. Trimming at V came to 6 bases and at J to 8 bases, leaving 12 bases not matched to a gene. The CDR3 spans 16 residues. CDR3 bases: TGTGCCAGCAGGGTTGCCGGGACAGGGGTATCGGGGGAGCTGTTTTTT. It codes for CASRVAGTGVSGELFF.

The chain couples TRBV30 to TRBJ1-1; D unclear. V gave up 3 bases and J gave up 3 bases, with 14 bases separating them. Germline V gives CDR1 GTSNPN, CDR2 SVGIG (reference sequence). This CDR3 is 14 amino acids long. CDR3 nucleotide sequence: TGTGCCTGGAGGGCTAGAGCCCGGTACACTGAAGCTTTCTTT. Its translation: CAWRARARYTEAFF.

This chain links TRBV5-1 with TRBJ2-5; perhaps TRBD1 as D (6 bases). The CDR3 length is 14 residues. Germline loops: CDR1 SGHRS, CDR2 YFSETQ. V lost 1 base to trimming and J lost 4 bases, with 11 bases between them. CDR3 DNA sequence: TGCGCCAGCAGCTTGAGGGGGTCCGGAGAGACCCAGTACTTC. As protein: CASSLRGSGETQYF.

The chain carries TRBV29-1 and TRBJ1-1, with 10 bases fitting TRBD1. The CDR3 covers 14 residues. In germline, CDR1 is SQVTM, CDR2 ANQGSEA. With V trimmed by 7 bases and J by 5 bases, 10 bases remained unmatched. CDR3 sequence: CSAKAGTGETEAFF. In nucleotides, the CDR3 is TGCAGCGCAAAGGCCGGGACAGGGGAAACTGAAGCTTTCTTT.

The chain links TRBV14 to TRBJ2-7, with 9 nucleotides matching TRBD1. Per the germline V gene, CDR1 is SGHDN and CDR2 is FVKESK. The CDR3 extends over 15 amino acids. Trimming at V came to 1 base and at J to 2 bases, leaving 3 bases not matched to a gene. CDR3 nucleotide sequence: TGTGCCAGCAGCCAAGGGACAGGGGCCACCTACGAGCAGTACTTC. Translation: CASSQGTGATYEQYF.

The J gene is TRBJ1-2, the V gene TRBV20-1; no reliable D call. The V end was cut by 8 bases, the J end by 2 bases, with 9 bases between. Germline lookup yields CDR1 DFQATT and CDR2 SNEGSKA (reference sequence). The CDR3 loop spans 11 amino acids. DNA of the CDR3: TGCAGTAATCAGGACAACTATGGCTACACCTTC. This gives the protein CSNQDNYGYTF.

The V gene is TRBV2, the J gene TRBJ2-1; 7 bases are a match to TRBD1. This CDR3 spans 13 amino acids. After removal of 5 bases from V and 7 bases from J, the junction contained 5 bases not matched to a gene. The germline gives CDR1 SNHLY, CDR2 FYNNEI. DNA of the CDR3: TGTGCCAGCAGTTCGCAACAGGGGAATGAGCAGTTCTTC. Translated, it gives CASSSQQGNEQFF. Full variable domain (missing parts from reference TRBV2 and TRBJ2-1): EPEVTQTPSHQVTQMGQEVILRCVPISNHLYFYWYRQILGQKVEFLVSFYNNEISEKSEIFDDQFSVERPDGSNFTLKIRSTKLEDSAMYFCASSSQQGNEQFFGPGTRLTVL.

The rearrangement uses TRBV28 and TRBJ1-6, with D unclear. V lost 3 bases to trimming and J lost 9 bases, with 27 bases between them. CDR3 length equals 19 residues. Looked up from germline, CDR1 is MDHEN and CDR2 is SYDVKM. The CDR3: CASSLIKAGSAFRSSPLHF. The CDR3 coding sequence is TGTGCCAGCAGTTTGATTAAGGCCGGTTCCGCCTTTCGATCTTCACCCCTCCACTTT.

On this clonotype: Compared with germline, one end of the junction differs, possibly owing to a read error. The rearrangement joins TRBV29-1 to TRBJ1-1; D not certain. The CDR3 is 12 amino acids. Looked up from germline, CDR1 is SQVTM and CDR2 is ANQGSEA. The CDR3 is CSVSHGNPEAFF. Written as DNA, the CDR3 is TGCAGCGTTTCCCATGGGAACCCTGAAGCTTTCTTT.

The chain combines TRBV29-1 with TRBJ1-6; 7 positions match TRBD1. The V and J ends lost 4 bases and 7 bases, in that order; junction bases with no gene match: 7. This CDR3 is built from 14 residues. In germline, CDR1 is SQVTM, CDR2 ANQGSEA. For the CDR3, the DNA is TGCAGCGTTGCCCATGGGGACAGCAATTCACCCCTCCACTTT. This encodes CSVAHGDSNSPLHF. The entire variable domain, with the rest obtained from reference TRBV29-1 and TRBJ1-6, is as follows: SAVISQKPSRDICQRGTSLTIQCQVDSQVTMMFWYRQQPGQSLTLIATANQGSEATYESGFVIDKFPISRPNLTFSTLTVSNMSPEDSSIYLCSVAHGDSNSPLHFGNGTRLTVT.